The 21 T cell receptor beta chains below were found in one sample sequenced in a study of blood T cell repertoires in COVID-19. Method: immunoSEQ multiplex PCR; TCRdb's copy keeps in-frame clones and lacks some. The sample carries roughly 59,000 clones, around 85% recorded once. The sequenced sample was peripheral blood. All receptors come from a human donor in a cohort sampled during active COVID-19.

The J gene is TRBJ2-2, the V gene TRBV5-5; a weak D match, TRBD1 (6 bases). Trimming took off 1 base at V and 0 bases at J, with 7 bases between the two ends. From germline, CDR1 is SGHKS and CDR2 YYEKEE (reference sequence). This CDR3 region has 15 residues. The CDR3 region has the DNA TGTGCCAGCAGCTTGTGGACAGCGAACACCGGGGAGCTGTTTTTT. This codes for CASSLWTANTGELFF. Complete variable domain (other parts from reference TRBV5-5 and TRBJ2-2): DAGVTQSPTHLIKTRGQQVTLRCSPISGHKSVSWYQQVLGQGPQFIFQYYEKEERGRGNFPDRFSARQFPNYSSELNVNALLLGDSALYLCASSLWTANTGELFFGEGSRLTVL.

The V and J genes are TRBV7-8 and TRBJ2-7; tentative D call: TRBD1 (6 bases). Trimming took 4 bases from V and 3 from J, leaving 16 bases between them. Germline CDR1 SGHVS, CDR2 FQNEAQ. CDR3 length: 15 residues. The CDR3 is CASSSPGTLIYEQYF. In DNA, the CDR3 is TGTGCCAGCAGCTCCCCCGGGACACTCATCTACGAGCAGTACTTC.

CDR3 bases: TGTGCCAGCAGTTTTAGCGGGAGTCCCGGTGAGACCCAGTACTTC. Its translation: CASSFSGSPGETQYF. V and J are TRBV7-2 and TRBJ2-5, with 9 nucleotides matching TRBD2. The V gene end was trimmed by 6 bases and the J gene end by 5 bases; junction bases not matched to a gene: 10. CDR1 and CDR2 from the germline V gene are SGHTA and FQGNSA. The CDR3 sequence is 15 residues long. The variable domain in full, completed from reference TRBV7-2 and TRBJ2-5, reads GAGVSQSPSNKVTEKGKDVELRCDPISGHTALYWYRQSLGQGLEFLIYFQGNSAPDKSGLPSDRFSAERTGGSVSTLTIQRTQQEDSAVYLCASSFSGSPGETQYFGPGTRLLVL.

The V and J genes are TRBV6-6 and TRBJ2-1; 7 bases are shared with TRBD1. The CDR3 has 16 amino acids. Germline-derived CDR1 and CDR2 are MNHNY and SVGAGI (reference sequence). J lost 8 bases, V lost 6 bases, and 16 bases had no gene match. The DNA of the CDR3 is TGTGCCAGCAGCTTTCCCCCGGGACAGCGTAGCCATGAGCAGTTCTTC. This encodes CASSFPPGQRSHEQFF.

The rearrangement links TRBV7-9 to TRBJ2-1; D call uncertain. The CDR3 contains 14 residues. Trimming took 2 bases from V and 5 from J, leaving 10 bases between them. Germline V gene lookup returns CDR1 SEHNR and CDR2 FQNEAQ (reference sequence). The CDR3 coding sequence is TGTGCCAGCAGCTTATTACGCCCGGACAATGAGCAGTTCTTC. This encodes CASSLLRPDNEQFF.

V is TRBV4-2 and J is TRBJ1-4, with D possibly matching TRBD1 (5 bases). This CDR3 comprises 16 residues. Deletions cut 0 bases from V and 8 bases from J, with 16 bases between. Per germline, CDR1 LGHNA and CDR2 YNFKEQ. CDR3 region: CASSQDGLAGDEKLFF. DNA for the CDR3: TGTGCCAGCAGCCAAGACGGTTTAGCGGGGGACGAAAAACTGTTTTTT.

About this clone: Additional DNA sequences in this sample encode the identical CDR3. CDR3 residues: CASSQEGGYEQYF. The CDR3, as DNA: TGCGCCAGCAGCCAAGAGGGGGGCTACGAGCAGTACTTC. The gene calls are TRBV4-3 and TRBJ2-7, with D possibly being TRBD2 (6 bases). CDR1 is LGHNA, CDR2 YSLEER, per germline. CDR3 length equals 13 residues. Trimming pared 0 bases from V and 3 bases from J, leaving 6 bases between.

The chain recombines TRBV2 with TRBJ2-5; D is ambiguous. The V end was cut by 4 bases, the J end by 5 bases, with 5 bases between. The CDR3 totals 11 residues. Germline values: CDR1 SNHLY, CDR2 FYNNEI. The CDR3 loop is CASSVLETQYF. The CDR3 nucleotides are TGTGCCAGCAGTGTATTGGAGACCCAGTACTTC. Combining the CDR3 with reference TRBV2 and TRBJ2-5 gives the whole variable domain EPEVTQTPSHQVTQMGQEVILRCVPISNHLYFYWYRQILGQKVEFLVSFYNNEISEKSEIFDDQFSVERPDGSNFTLKIRSTKLEDSAMYFCASSVLETQYFGPGTRLLVL.

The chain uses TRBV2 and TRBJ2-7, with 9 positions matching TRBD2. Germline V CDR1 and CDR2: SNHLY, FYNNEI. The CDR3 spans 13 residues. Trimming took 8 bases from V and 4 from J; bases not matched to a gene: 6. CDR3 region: CASSEREVYEQYF. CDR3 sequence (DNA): TGTGCCAGCTCCGAGCGGGAGGTATACGAGCAGTACTTC.

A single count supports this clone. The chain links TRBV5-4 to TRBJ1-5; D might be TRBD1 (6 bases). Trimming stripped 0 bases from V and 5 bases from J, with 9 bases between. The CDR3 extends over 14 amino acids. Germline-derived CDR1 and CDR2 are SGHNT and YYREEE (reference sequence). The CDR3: CASSLAGVDQPQHF. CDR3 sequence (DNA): TGTGCCAGCAGCTTGGCAGGGGTCGATCAGCCCCAGCATTTT.

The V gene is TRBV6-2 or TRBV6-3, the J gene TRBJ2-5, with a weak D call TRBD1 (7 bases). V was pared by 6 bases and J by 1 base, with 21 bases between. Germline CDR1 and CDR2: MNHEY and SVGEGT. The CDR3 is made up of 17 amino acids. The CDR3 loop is CASSPEGTVGGQETQYF. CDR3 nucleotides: TGTGCCAGCAGCCCAGAGGGGACAGTGGGGGGCCAAGAGACCCAGTACTTC.

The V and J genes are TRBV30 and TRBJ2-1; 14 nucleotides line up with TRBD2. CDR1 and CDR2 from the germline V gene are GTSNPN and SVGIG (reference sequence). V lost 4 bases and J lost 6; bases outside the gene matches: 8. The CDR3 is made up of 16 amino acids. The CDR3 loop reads CAWTRAGLAGGNEQFF. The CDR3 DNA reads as TGTGCCTGGACGCGCGCCGGACTAGCGGGGGGCAATGAGCAGTTCTTC. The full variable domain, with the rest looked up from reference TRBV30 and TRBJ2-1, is SQTIHQWPATLVQPVGSPLSLECTVEGTSNPNLYWYRQAAGRGLQLLFYSVGIGQISSEVPQNLSASRPQDRQFILSSKKLLLSDSGFYLCAWTRAGLAGGNEQFFGPGTRLTVL.

CDR3 sequence: CAISVLAFPYEQYF. Written as DNA, the CDR3 is TGTGCCATCAGTGTACTAGCATTCCCCTACGAGCAGTACTTC. The V and J genes are TRBV10-3 and TRBJ2-7, with D tentatively TRBD2 (6 bases). V lost 4 bases and J 2 bases, leaving 12 bases between the germline ends. The CDR3 loop spans 14 amino acids. Germline CDR1 ENHRY, CDR2 SYGVKD.

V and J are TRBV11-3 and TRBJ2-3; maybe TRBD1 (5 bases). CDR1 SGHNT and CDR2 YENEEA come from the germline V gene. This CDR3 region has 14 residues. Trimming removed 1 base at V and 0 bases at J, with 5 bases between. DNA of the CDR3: TGTGCCAGCAGCTTAGGGGGCAGCACAGATACGCAGTATTTT. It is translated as CASSLGGSTDTQYF.

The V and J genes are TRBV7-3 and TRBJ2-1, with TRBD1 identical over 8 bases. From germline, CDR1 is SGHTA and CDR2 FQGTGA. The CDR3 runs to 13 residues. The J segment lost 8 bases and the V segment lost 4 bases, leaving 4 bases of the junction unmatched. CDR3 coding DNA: TGTGCCAGCAGCTCAAGACAGGGGTATGAGCAGTTCTTC. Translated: CASSSRQGYEQFF.

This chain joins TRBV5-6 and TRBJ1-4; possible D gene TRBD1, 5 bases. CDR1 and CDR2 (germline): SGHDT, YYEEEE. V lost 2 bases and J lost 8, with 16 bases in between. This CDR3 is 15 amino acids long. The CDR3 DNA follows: TGTGCCAGCAGCTTTCCCCGGGCAGGGCCCGAAAAACTGTTTTTT. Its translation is CASSFPRAGPEKLFF.

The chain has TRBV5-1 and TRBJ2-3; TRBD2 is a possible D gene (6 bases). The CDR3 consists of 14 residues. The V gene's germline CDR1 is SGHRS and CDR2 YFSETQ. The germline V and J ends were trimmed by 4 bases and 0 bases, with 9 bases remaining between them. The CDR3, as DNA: TGCGCCAGCAGCCGGGACTCAAGCACAGATACGCAGTATTTT. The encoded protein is CASSRDSSTDTQYF.

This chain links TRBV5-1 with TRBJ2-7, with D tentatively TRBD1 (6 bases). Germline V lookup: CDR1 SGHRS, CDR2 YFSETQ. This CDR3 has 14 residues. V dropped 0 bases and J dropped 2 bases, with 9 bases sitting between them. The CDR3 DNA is TGCGCCAGCAGCTTGGCAGGGGTCACCTACGAGCAGTACTTC. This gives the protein CASSLAGVTYEQYF.

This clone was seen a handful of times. The CDR3 loop reads CASSQRAVNTGELFF. CDR3 nucleotide sequence: TGTGCCAGCAGCCAGAGGGCTGTGAACACCGGGGAGCTGTTTTTT. The chain employs TRBV7-9 and TRBJ2-2; D may be TRBD2 (5 bases). Between the trimmed V and J ends, which lost 5 bases and 1 base, there was a span of 11 bases. The CDR3 extends over 15 amino acids. CDR1 is SEHNR, CDR2 FQNEAQ, per germline (reference sequence).

The CDR3 nucleotides are TGTGCCAGTAGTTTGGGGACAACCTGGATCTATAATTCACCCCTCCACTTT. It codes for CASSLGTTWIYNSPLHF. This chain connects TRBV19 to TRBJ1-6; tentatively, D is TRBD1 (6 bases). This CDR3 comprises 17 residues. V lost 5 bases to trimming and J lost 3 bases, with 17 bases between them. In germline, CDR1 is LNHDA, CDR2 SQIVND (reference sequence).

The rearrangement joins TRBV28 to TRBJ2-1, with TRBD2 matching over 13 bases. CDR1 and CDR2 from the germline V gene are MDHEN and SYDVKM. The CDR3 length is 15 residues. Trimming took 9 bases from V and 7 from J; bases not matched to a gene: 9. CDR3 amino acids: CASGTSGKVRNEQFF. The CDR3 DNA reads TGTGCCAGTGGGACTAGCGGGAAGGTCCGTAATGAGCAGTTCTTC.